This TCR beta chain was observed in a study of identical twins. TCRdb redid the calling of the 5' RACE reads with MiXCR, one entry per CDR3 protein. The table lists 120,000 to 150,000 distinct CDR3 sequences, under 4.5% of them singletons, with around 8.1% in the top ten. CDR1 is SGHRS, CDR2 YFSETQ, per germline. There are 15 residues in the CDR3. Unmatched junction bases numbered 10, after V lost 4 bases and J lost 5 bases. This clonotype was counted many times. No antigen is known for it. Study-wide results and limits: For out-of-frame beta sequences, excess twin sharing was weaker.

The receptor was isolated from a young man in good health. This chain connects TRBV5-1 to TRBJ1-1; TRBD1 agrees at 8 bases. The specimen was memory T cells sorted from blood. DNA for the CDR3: TGCGCCAGCAGCGCCTCAGTACAGGGGGTGACTGAAGCTTTCTTT. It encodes CASSASVQGVTEAFF.